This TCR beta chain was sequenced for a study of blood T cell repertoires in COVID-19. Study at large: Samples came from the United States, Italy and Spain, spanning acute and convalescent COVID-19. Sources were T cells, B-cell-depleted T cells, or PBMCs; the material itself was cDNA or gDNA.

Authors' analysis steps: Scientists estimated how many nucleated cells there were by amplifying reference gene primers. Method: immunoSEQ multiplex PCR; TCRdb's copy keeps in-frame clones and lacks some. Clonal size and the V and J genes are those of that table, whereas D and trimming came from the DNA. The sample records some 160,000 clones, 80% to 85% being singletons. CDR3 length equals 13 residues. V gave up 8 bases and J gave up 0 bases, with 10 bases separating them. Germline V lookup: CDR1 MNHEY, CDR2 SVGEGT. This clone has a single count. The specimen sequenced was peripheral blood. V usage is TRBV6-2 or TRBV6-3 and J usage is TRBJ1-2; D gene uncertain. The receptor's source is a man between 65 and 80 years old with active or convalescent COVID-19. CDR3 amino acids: CASRLIANYGYTF. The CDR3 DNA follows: TGTGCCAGCCGCCTTATCGCTAACTATGGCTACACCTTC.